Below are 12 T cell receptor beta chains sequenced from a single sample in a study of T cell responses to AZD1222 COVID-19 vaccine. Measured with immunoSEQ multiplex PCR; TCRdb has only the in-frame clones, and not every one. The sample records about 130,000 clones, about 93% being singletons. This specimen consisted of peripheral blood, obtained on day 0 of AZD1222 vaccination. The receptors were gathered from an adult in good health.

This sequence joins TRBV2 and TRBJ1-4; 8 bases match TRBD1. Germline CDR1 SNHLY, CDR2 FYNNEI. The CDR3 loop spans 14 amino acids. The J segment lost 5 bases and the V segment lost 4 bases, leaving 3 bases of the junction unmatched. The CDR3 sequence: CASSGRQGNEKLFF. The CDR3 DNA reads TGTGCCAGCAGTGGACGACAGGGGAATGAAAAACTGTTTTTT.

This chain links TRBV2 with TRBJ2-5; D gene uncertain. Germline V gene sequence: CDR1 SNHLY, CDR2 FYNNEI. The CDR3 loop spans 11 amino acids. V lost 5 bases and J lost 5, with 6 bases in between. DNA for the CDR3: TGTGCCAGCAGTAGCTTTGAGACCCAGTACTTC. Its protein product is CASSSFETQYF.

This chain's CDR3 is CASSLEGRELFF. The CDR3 nucleotides are TGTGCCAGCAGCTTAGAAGGCAGGGAGCTGTTTTTT. The chain combines TRBV5-6 with TRBJ2-2; no definite D call. Looked up from germline, CDR1 is SGHDT and CDR2 is YYEEEE. This CDR3 spans 12 amino acids. The V gene lost 2 bases and the J gene lost 9 bases, with 8 bases spanning the gap.

This clone has a single count. This chain connects TRBV6-5 to TRBJ2-1; D not resolved. Germline CDR1 reads MNHEY; CDR2 reads SVGAGI. Trimming took 9 bases from V and 3 from J, leaving 12 bases between them. CDR3 size: 13 residues. In DNA, the CDR3 is TGTGCCAGTAGACCCCCGCTCTACAATGAGCAGTTCTTC. Its translation: CASRPPLYNEQFF.

The V and J genes are TRBV3-1 (or the pseudogene TRBV3-2) and TRBJ2-3; 9 bases fit TRBD2. Germline CDR1 reads LGHDT; CDR2 reads YNNKEL (reference sequence). There are 16 residues in the CDR3. J was trimmed by 2 bases and V by 3 bases; bases with no gene match: 6. This CDR3 is CASSQAGLAPTDTQYF. As DNA, the CDR3 is TGTGCCAGCAGCCAGGCGGGACTAGCCCCCACAGATACGCAGTATTTT.

This sequence joins TRBV19 and TRBJ2-1; D gene unclear. This CDR3 is built from 15 residues. CDR1 LNHDA and CDR2 SQIVND come from the germline V gene (reference sequence). V was shortened by 0 bases and J by 2 bases, with 8 bases between the two germline ends. This CDR3 is CASSIDLKPYNEQFF. For the CDR3, the DNA is TGTGCCAGTAGTATAGACTTGAAGCCCTACAATGAGCAGTTCTTC.

This clone was observed a single time. V usage is TRBV2 and J usage is TRBJ1-6; unclear D gene. Trimming removed 6 bases at V and 5 bases at J, with 14 bases between. CDR1 SNHLY and CDR2 FYNNEI come from the germline V gene. The CDR3 length is 15 residues. This CDR3 is CASSSFRGDNSPLHF. Written as DNA, the CDR3 is TGTGCCAGCAGCTCCTTTCGGGGAGATAATTCACCCCTCCACTTT.

In regard to this clone: Other DNA sequences from this sample encode an identical CDR3 as well. The CDR3 region is CASSPTGGNQPQHF. The CDR3 DNA follows: TGTGCCAGTAGTCCCACGGGGGGGAATCAGCCCCAGCATTTT. The chain joins TRBV19 to TRBJ1-5; perhaps TRBD1 as D (5 bases). This CDR3 has 14 amino acids. Deletions cut 5 bases from V and 4 bases from J, with 12 bases between. CDR1 and CDR2 from the germline V gene are LNHDA and SQIVND (reference sequence).

This clone was picked up one time. The CDR3 here is CASSPQTGDDYANYGYTF. In DNA form, the CDR3 reads TGTGCCAGCTCACCCCAGACAGGAGACGACTATGCTAACTATGGCTACACCTTC. The chain is built from TRBV18 and TRBJ1-2; TRBD1 might be the D (6 bases). Germline V lookup: CDR1 KGHSH, CDR2 LQKENI. Trimming took off 3 bases at V and 0 bases at J, with 20 bases between the two ends. The CDR3 contains 18 residues.

The rearrangement joins TRBV10-3 to TRBJ1-2, with D tentatively TRBD1 (6 bases). This CDR3 has 14 amino acids. V lost 2 bases, J lost 0 bases, and 7 bases lay in between. Germline V gene lookup returns CDR1 ENHRY and CDR2 SYGVKD. Here the CDR3 DNA reads TGTGCCATCAGTGAGGGACAGTCTAACTATGGCTACACCTTC. Translating it yields CAISEGQSNYGYTF.

The chain joins TRBV10-3 to TRBJ1-1; possible D gene TRBD1, 5 bases. The CDR3 has 15 residues. Germline CDR1 reads ENHRY; CDR2 reads SYGVKD. Deletions cut 3 bases from V and 7 bases from J, with 18 bases between. CDR3 sequence reads: CAISDSPGTPVEAFF. The CDR3 region has the DNA TGTGCCATCAGTGATTCCCCCGGGACCCCAGTTGAAGCTTTCTTT.

This sequence joins TRBV30 and TRBJ1-1; D not certain. CDR1 is GTSNPN, CDR2 SVGIG, per germline (reference sequence). This CDR3 has 14 residues. Trimming left V 4 bases short and J 0 bases short, with 12 bases between. The CDR3 region is CAWNPQRMNTEAFF. The CDR3 DNA follows: TGTGCCTGGAACCCCCAGCGCATGAACACTGAAGCTTTCTTT.